Listed below are T cell receptor beta chains from one sample, sequenced in a study of regulatory T cells in long-lasting Graves disease. TCRdb independently ran MiXCR on the multiplex PCR reads; one entry per CDR3 protein. The table lists 500,000 to 700,000 distinct CDR3 sequences, around 30% of them singletons. This material consisted of peripheral blood mononuclear cells (PBMCs), taken when the disease was refractory, from a patient treated with antithyroid drugs. These TCRs come from a female donor with Graves disease. Both conserved end residues are part of each CDR3. D genes are given only for firm matches. A clone size is listed for some rows: how often the clone was seen (once, few, many), or a class if it is expanded.

CDR3 protein,CDR3 DNA,clone size,V gene,J gene,D gene
CASSDPDRADVLGNQPQHF,TGTGCCAGCAGTGACCCGGACAGGGCGGACGTGTTGGGCAATCAGCCCCAGCATTTT,few,TRBV6-1,TRBJ1-5,TRBD1
CASSERQGSYGYTF,TGTGCCAGTAGTGAAAGACAGGGTTCCTATGGCTACACCTTC,few,TRBV19,TRBJ1-2,TRBD1
CASSFRTNSPLHF,TGTGCCAGCAGTTTTAGGACGAATTCACCCCTCCACTTT,.,TRBV12-3/TRBV12-4,TRBJ1-6,.
CASTPGSGNTIYF,TGTGCCAGCACCCCTGGCTCTGGAAACACCATATATTTT,.,TRBV28,TRBJ1-3,.
CSVTSGRAYEQYF,TGCAGCGTTACTAGCGGGAGGGCCTACGAGCAGTACTTC,.,TRBV29-1,TRBJ2-7,TRBD2
CASSAARGSSNTGELFF,TGTGCCAGCAGCGCGGCCAGGGGGTCATCGAACACCGGGGAGCTGTTTTTT,few,TRBV9,TRBJ2-2,TRBD1
CASSPRQGFSIPPGNTIYF,TGTGCCAGCAGCCCTCGACAGGGATTCTCCATCCCGCCTGGAAACACCATATATTTT,.,TRBV13,TRBJ1-3,TRBD1
CASSHLTSGETQYF,TGTGCCAGCAGCCACCTAACTAGCGGAGAGACCCAGTACTTC,few,TRBV3-1,TRBJ2-5,TRBD2
CASSLGGLEGLVDQPQHF,TGCGCCAGCAGCTTGGGAGGTTTGGAGGGTTTGGTCGATCAGCCCCAGCATTTT,.,TRBV5-1,TRBJ1-5,.
CASSLAGRSTDTQYF,TGTGCCAGCAGTTTGGCAGGACGTTCCACAGATACGCAGTATTTT,.,TRBV27,TRBJ2-3,.
CSAADMIREQYF,TGCAGTGCCGCGGACATGATTAGGGAGCAGTACTTC,few,TRBV20-1,TRBJ2-7,.
CSASLLGQGTTYEQYF,TGCAGTGCTAGCCTTTTGGGACAGGGCACAACCTACGAGCAGTACTTC,.,TRBV20-1,TRBJ2-7,TRBD1
CASSEDPSDGHIQYF,TGTGCCAGCAGTGAAGACCCTAGCGATGGTCACATTCAGTACTTC,.,TRBV25-1,TRBJ2-4,.
CASSATGGRQAFF,TGTGCCAGCAGTGCAACAGGAGGACGGCAAGCTTTCTTT,.,TRBV25-1,TRBJ1-1,.
CAWSLDRGTNTEAFF,TGTGCCTGGAGTCTGGACAGGGGGACGAACACTGAAGCTTTCTTT,few,TRBV30,TRBJ1-1,TRBD1
CASSDGLAGPSSYEQYF,TGTGCCAGCAGTGATGGACTAGCGGGCCCTAGCTCCTACGAGCAGTACTTC,many,TRBV2,TRBJ2-7,TRBD2
CASSSGGTSQQFF,TGTGCCAGCAGTTCCGGGGGGACTAGTCAGCAGTTCTTC,.,TRBV6-2/TRBV6-3,TRBJ2-1,TRBD2
CASSRGRAYEQYF,TGTGCCAGCAGCCGCGGACGGGCCTACGAGCAGTACTTC,many,TRBV3-1,TRBJ2-7,.
CASSLGRRNSPLHF,TGTGCCAGCAGCTTGGGACGGAGGAATTCACCCCTCCACTTT,many,TRBV28,TRBJ1-6,.
CASSLYSSYGYTF,TGTGCCAGCAGTTTATATAGTAGCTATGGCTACACCTTC,many,TRBV27,TRBJ1-2,.
CASSLGEGYYEQYF,TGTGCCAGCAGCCTCGGGGAGGGGTATTACGAGCAGTACTTC,.,TRBV5-6,TRBJ2-7,TRBD2
CASSSPGATAFF,TGTGCCAGCAGCTCTCCGGGGGCGACAGCTTTCTTT,.,TRBV11-2,TRBJ1-1,.
CASSPGTGGRNTEAFF,TGTGCCAGCAGTCCCGGGACAGGGGGCCGGAACACTGAAGCTTTCTTT,.,TRBV28,TRBJ1-1,TRBD1
CASSPRQGLAGAYEQYF,TGTGCCAGCAGCCCCCGACAGGGGCTAGCGGGAGCCTACGAGCAGTACTTC,.,TRBV11-1,TRBJ2-7,TRBD2
CASSQDQQPRELLAKNIQYF,TGTGCCAGCAGCCAAGATCAACAGCCCCGGGAATTACTGGCCAAAAACATTCAGTACTTC,few,TRBV3-1,TRBJ2-4,.
CSVEVFKNTEAFF,TGCAGCGTTGAGGTCTTTAAGAACACTGAAGCTTTCTTT,few,TRBV29-1,TRBJ1-1,.
CATSRDDRGSSYEQYF,TGTGCCACCAGCAGAGATGACCGTGGAAGCTCCTACGAGCAGTACTTC,.,TRBV15,TRBJ2-7,.
CASSVVSSGLQGEQYF,TGTGCCAGCAGCGTAGTCTCTAGCGGCCTACAGGGAGAGCAGTACTTC,.,TRBV9,TRBJ2-7,.
CASSFDRGGTEAFF,TGTGCCAGCAGTTTCGACAGGGGTGGCACTGAAGCTTTCTTT,many,TRBV6-5,TRBJ1-1,TRBD1
CASSVATSGGETQYF,TGTGCCAGCAGCGTAGCAACTAGCGGTGGGGAGACCCAGTACTTC,.,TRBV9,TRBJ2-5,TRBD2
CASSLGGQGSEQYF,TGTGCCAGCAGCTTAGGGGGACAGGGTTCCGAGCAGTACTTC,.,TRBV7-2,TRBJ2-7,TRBD1
CASSYTGTGETQYF,TGTGCCAGCAGCTATACTGGGACGGGGGAGACCCAGTACTTC,few,TRBV3-1,TRBJ2-5,.
CASSYGQGVLYEQYF,TGTGCCAGCAGTTACGGACAGGGAGTTCTCTACGAGCAGTACTTC,.,TRBV6-5,TRBJ2-7,TRBD1
CASRVGVGNTEAFF,TGTGCCAGCCGAGTGGGCGTCGGGAACACTGAAGCTTTCTTT,few,TRBV27,TRBJ1-1,.
CASTSGRETQYF,TGTGCCAGCACAAGCGGGAGGGAGACCCAGTACTTC,many,TRBV28,TRBJ2-5,TRBD2
CASSFTGTSYEQYF,TGTGCCAGCAGCTTTACAGGGACCTCCTACGAGCAGTACTTC,many,TRBV11-2,TRBJ2-7,.